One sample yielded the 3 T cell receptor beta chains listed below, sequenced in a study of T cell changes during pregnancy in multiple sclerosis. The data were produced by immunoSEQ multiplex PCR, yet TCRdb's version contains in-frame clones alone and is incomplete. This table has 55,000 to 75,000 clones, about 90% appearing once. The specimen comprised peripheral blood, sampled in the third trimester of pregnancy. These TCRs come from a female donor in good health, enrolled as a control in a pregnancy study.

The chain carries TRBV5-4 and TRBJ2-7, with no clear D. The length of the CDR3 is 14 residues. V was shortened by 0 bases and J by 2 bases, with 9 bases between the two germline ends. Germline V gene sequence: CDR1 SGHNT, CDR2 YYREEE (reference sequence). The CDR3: CASSLDRSTYEQYF. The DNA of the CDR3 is TGTGCCAGCAGCTTGGACAGAAGTACCTACGAGCAGTACTTC.

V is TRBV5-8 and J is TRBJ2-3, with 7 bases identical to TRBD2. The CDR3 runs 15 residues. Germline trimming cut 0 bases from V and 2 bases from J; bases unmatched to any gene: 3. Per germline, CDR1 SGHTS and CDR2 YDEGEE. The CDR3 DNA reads TGTGCCAGCAGCTTGGAGGGGAGGGCCACAGATACGCAGTATTTT. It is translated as CASSLEGRATDTQYF.

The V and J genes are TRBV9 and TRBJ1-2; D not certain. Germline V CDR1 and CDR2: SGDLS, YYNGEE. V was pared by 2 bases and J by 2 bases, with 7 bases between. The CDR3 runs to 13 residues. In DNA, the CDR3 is TGTGCCAGCAGCGTCACTGAGAACTATGGCTACACCTTC. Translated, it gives CASSVTENYGYTF.